This T cell receptor beta chain was observed in a study of CD8 T cells in Susac syndrome. Trimming stripped 6 bases from V and 7 bases from J, with 9 bases between. The CDR3 is 12 amino acids. CDR1 is KGHDR, CDR2 SFDVKD, per germline. Reverse transcription of about 0.5 to 1 ug RNA was carried out with random hexamers. In TCRdb, the immunoSEQ multiplex PCR reads were re-called with MiXCR into one record per CDR3 protein. Among roughly 84,000 distinct CDR3 sequences listed, roughly 95% were seen once. V usage is TRBV24-1 and J usage is TRBJ2-1, with a tentative D call TRBD2 (5 bases). The TCR comes from a human donor with Susac syndrome. Source material: CD8+ T cells from PBMCs. The CDR3: CATSSGINEQFF. DNA for the CDR3: TGTGCCACCAGTTCGGGGATTAATGAGCAGTTCTTC.